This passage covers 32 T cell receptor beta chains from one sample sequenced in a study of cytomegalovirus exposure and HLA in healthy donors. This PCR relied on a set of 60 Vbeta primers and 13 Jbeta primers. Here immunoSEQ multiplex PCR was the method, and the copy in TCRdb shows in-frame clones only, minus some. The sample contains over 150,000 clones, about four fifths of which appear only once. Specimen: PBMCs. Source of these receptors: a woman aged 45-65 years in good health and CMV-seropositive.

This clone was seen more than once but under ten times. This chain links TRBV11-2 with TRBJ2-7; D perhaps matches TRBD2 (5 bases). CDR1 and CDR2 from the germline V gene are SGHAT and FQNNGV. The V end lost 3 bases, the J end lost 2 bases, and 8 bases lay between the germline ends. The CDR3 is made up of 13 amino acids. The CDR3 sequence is CASSLASPYEQYF. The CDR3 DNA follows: TGTGCCAGCAGCTTGGCTAGCCCCTACGAGCAGTACTTC.

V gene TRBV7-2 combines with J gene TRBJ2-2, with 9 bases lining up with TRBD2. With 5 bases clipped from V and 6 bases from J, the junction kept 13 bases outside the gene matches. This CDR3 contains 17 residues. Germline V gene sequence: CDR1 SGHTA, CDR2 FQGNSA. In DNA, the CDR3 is TGTGCCAGCAGCCGATTATCTGGCGGGAGGGCCGCCGGGGAGCTGTTTTTT. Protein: CASSRLSGGRAAGELFF.

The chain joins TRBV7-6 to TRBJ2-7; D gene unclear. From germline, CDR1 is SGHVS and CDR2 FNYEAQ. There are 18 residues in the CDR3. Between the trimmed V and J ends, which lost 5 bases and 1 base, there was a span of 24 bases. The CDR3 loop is CASSQSSVATGRSYEQYF. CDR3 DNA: TGTGCCAGCAGCCAATCGTCGGTTGCTACCGGTCGATCCTACGAGCAGTACTTC.

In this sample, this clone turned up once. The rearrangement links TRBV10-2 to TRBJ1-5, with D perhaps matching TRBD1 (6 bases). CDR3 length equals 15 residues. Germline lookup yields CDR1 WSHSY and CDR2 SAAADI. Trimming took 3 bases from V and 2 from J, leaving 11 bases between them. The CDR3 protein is CASSEAGGRNQPQHF. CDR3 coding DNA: TGCGCCAGCAGTGAAGCGGGGGGCCGCAATCAGCCCCAGCATTTT.

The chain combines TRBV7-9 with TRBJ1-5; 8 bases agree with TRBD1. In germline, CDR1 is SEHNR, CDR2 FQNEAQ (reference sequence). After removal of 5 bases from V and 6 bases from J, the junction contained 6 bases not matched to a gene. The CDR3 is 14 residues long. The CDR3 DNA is TGTGCCAGCAGCCGAGGACAGGGCGGTCAGCCCCAGCATTTT. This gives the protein CASSRGQGGQPQHF.

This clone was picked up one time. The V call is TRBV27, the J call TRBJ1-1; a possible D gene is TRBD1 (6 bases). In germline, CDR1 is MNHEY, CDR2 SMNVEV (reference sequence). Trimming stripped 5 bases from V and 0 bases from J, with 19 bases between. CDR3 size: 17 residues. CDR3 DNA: TGTGCCAGCAGTCGAAGTATGCAGGGGTGGGTGAACACTGAAGCTTTCTTT. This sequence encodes CASSRSMQGWVNTEAFF.

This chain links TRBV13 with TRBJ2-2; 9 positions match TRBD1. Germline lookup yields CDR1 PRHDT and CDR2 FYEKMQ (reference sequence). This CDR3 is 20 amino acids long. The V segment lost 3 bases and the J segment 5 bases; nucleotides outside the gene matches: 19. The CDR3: CASSLSRPGQGSWSTGELFF. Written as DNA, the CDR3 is TGTGCCAGCAGCTTGTCACGTCCGGGACAGGGAAGTTGGTCTACCGGGGAGCTGTTTTTT.

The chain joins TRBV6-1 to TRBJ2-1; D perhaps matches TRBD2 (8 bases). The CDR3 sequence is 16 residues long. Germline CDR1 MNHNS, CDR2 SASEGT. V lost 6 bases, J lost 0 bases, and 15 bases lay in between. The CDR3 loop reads CASREQGTSSYNEQFF. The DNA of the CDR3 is TGTGCCAGCAGGGAACAGGGGACTAGCTCCTACAATGAGCAGTTCTTC.

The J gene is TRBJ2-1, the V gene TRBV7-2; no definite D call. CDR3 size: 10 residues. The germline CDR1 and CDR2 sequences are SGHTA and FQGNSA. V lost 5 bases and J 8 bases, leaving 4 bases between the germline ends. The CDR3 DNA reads TGTGCCAGCAGCCCCGATGAGCAGTTCTTC. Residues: CASSPDEQFF.

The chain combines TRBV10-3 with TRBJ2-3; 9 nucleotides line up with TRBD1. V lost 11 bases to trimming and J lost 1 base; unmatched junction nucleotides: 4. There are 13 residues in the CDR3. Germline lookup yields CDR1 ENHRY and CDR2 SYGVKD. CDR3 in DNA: TGTGCCGCACAGGGGGCCGGCACAGATACGCAGTATTTT. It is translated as CAAQGAGTDTQYF.

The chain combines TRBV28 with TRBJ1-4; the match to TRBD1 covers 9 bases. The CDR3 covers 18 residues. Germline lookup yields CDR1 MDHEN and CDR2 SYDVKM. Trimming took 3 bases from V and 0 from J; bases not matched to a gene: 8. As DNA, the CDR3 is TGTGCCAGCAGTTTTCCCGACAGGGGGGTTGCAACTAATGAAAAACTGTTTTTT. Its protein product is CASSFPDRGVATNEKLFF.

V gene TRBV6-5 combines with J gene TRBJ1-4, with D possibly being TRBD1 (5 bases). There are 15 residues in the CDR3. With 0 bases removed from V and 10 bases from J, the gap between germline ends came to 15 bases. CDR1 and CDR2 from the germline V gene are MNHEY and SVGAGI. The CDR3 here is CASSYSDSGKGKLFF. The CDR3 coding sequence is TGTGCCAGCAGTTACTCCGACAGTGGGAAGGGAAAACTGTTTTTT.

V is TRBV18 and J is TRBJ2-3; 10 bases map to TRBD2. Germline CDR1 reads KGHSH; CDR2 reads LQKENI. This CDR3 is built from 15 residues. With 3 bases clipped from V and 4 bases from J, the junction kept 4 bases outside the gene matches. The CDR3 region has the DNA TGTGCCAGCTCACCCCCTAGCGGGGGTTCAGATACGCAGTATTTT. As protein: CASSPPSGGSDTQYF.

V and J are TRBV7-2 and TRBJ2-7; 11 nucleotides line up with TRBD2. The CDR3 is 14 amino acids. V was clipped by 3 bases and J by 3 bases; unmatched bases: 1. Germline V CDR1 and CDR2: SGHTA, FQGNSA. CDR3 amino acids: CASSFSGGGYEQYF. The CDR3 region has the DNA TGTGCCAGCAGCTTTAGCGGGGGGGGCTACGAGCAGTACTTC.

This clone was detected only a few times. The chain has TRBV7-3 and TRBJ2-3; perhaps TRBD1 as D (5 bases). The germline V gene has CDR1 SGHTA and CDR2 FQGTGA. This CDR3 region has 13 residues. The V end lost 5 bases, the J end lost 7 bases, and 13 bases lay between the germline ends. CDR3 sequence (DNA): TGTGCCAGCAGCCAGGGCGGCCAAAATACGCAGTATTTT. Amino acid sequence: CASSQGGQNTQYF.

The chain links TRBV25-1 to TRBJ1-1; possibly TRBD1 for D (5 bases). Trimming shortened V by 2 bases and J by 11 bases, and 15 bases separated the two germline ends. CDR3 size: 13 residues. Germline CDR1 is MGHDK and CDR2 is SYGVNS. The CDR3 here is CASSEGANWAAFF. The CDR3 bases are TGTGCCAGCAGTGAAGGGGCAAATTGGGCCGCTTTCTTT.

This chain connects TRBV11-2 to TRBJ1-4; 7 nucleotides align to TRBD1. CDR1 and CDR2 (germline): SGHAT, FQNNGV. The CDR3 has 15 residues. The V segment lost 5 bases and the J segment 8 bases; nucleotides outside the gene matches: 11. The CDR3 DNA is TGTGCCAGCAGCGCAGGCCCGGGACAGCTAGAAAAACTGTTTTTT. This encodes CASSAGPGQLEKLFF.

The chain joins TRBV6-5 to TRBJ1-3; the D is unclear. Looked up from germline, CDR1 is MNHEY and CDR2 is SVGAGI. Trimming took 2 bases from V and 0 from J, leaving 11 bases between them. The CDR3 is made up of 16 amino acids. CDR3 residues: CASSYESRSSGNTIYF. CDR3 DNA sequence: TGTGCCAGCAGTTACGAATCTCGGAGCTCTGGAAACACCATATATTTT.

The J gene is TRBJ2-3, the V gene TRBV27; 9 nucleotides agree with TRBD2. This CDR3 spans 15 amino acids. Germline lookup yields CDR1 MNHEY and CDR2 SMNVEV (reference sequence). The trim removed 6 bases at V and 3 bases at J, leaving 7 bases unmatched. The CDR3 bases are TGTGCCAGCAGAGCCGGCCTAGCGGGAACAGATACGCAGTATTTT. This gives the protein CASRAGLAGTDTQYF.

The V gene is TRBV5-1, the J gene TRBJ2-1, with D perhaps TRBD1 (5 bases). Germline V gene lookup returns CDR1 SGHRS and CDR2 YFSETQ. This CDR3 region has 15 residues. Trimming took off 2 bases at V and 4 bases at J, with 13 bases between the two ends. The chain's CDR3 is CASSFDRAAYNEQFF. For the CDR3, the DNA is TGCGCCAGCAGCTTTGACAGAGCCGCTTACAATGAGCAGTTCTTC.

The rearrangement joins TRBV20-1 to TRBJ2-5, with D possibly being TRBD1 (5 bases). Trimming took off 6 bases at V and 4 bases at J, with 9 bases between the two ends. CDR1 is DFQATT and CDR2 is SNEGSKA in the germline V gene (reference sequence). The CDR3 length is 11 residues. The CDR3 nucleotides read TGCAGTGCCCTTCAGGGAGAGACCCAGTACTTC. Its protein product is CSALQGETQYF.

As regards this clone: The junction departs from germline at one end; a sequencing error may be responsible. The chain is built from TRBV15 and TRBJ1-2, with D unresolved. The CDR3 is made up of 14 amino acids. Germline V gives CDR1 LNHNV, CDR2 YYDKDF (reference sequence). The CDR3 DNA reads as TGTGCCACCGGCAGAGAAGCGGTGAGCTATGGCTACACCTTC. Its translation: CATGREAVSYGYTF.

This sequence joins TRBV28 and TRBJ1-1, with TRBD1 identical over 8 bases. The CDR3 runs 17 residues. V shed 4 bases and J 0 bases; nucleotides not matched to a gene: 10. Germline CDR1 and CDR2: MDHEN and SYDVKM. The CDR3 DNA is TGTGCCAGCAGTTCCCCCTGGACAGGGAATATGAACACTGAAGCTTTCTTT. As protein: CASSSPWTGNMNTEAFF. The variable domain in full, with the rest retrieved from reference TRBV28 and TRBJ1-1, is DVKVTQSSRYLVKRTGEKVFLECVQDMDHENMFWYRQDPGLGLRLIYFSYDVKMKEKGDIPEGYSVSREKKERFSLILESASTNQTSMYLCASSSPWTGNMNTEAFFGQGTRLTVV.

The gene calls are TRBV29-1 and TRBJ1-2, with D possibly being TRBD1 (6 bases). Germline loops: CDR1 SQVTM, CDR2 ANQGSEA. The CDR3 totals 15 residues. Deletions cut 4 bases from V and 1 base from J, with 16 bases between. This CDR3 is CSVVRGGRNNYGYTF. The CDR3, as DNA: TGCAGCGTTGTTCGGGGGGGCCGGAATAACTATGGCTACACCTTC.

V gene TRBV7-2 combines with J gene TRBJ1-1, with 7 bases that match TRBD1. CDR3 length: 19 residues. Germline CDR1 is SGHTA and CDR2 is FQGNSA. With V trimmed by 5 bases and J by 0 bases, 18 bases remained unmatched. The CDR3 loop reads CASSRPGQQARLLNTEAFF. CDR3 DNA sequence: TGTGCCAGCAGCCGCCCGGGACAGCAGGCCAGACTATTGAACACTGAAGCTTTCTTT.

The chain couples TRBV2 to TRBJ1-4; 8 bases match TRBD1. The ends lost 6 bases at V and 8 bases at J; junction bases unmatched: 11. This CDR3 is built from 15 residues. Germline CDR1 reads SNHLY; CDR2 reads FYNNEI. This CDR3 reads CASRSLGQGWEKLFF. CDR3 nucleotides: TGTGCCAGCAGGTCGCTCGGACAGGGTTGGGAAAAACTGTTTTTT.

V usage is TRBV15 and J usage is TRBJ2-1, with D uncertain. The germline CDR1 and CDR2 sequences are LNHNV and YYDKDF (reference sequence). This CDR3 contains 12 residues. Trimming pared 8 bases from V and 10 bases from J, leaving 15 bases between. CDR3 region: CATSTKYQEQFF. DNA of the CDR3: TGTGCCACCTCGACAAAATATCAGGAGCAGTTCTTC.

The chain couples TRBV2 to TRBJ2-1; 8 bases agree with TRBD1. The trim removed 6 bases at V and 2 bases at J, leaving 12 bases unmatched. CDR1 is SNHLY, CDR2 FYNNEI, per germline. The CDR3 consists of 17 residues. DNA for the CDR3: TGTGCCAGCAGAGGAGCGATTGGACAGGGCCCCTACAATGAGCAGTTCTTC. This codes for CASRGAIGQGPYNEQFF.

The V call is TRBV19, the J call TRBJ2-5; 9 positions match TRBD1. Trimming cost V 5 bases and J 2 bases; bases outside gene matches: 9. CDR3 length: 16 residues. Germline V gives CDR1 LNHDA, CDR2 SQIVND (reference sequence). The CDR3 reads CASSLAGTGLQETQYF. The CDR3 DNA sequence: TGTGCCAGTAGTCTCGCCGGGACAGGGCTTCAAGAGACCCAGTACTTC.

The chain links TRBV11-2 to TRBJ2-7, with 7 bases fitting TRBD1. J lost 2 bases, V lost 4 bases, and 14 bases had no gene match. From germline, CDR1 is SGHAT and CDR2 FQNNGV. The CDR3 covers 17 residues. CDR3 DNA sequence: TGTGCCAGCAGCTCAAGGAACAGGGGAGCGCGAGCCTACGAGCAGTACTTC. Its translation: CASSSRNRGARAYEQYF.

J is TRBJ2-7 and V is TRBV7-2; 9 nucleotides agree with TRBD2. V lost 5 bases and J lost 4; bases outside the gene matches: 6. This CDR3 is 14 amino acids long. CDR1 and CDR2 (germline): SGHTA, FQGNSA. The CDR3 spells CASSQGLALYEQYF. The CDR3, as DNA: TGTGCCAGCAGCCAGGGACTAGCCCTTTACGAGCAGTACTTC.

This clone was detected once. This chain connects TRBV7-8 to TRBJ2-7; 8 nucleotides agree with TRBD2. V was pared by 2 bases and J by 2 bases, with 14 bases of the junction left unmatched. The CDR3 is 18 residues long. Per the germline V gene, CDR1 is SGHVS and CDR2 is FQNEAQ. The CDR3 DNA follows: TGTGCCAGCAGCTTATACGGGGTTGGCGGGGGGAGAACCTACGAGCAGTACTTC. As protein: CASSLYGVGGGRTYEQYF.